A single sample is the source of the 24 T cell receptor beta chains below, sequenced in a study of identical twins. TCRdb used MiXCR to reprocess the 5' RACE reads, holding one entry per CDR3 protein. This table holds more than 400,000 distinct CDR3 sequences, roughly 15% found once. The same sample was also used in a study of yellow fever vaccine responses in identical twins.

Sample: CD4+ T cells sorted from blood. These receptors were taken from a woman aged 18-29 years in good health.

In this sample, this clonotype turned up many times. The chain couples TRBV10-3 to TRBJ1-2; a possible D gene is TRBD1 (6 bases). CDR1 ENHRY and CDR2 SYGVKD come from the germline V gene. This CDR3 has 15 amino acids. V gave up 0 bases and J gave up 4 bases, with 12 bases separating them. CDR3: CAISESDRTVYGYTF. The CDR3 nucleotides read TGTGCCATCAGTGAGTCGGATCGGACAGTCTATGGCTACACCTTC.

V gene TRBV5-1 combines with J gene TRBJ2-7; the D is unclear. The ends were cut back, 0 bases at V and 4 bases at J, with 8 bases in the middle. The CDR3 extends over 13 amino acids. The germline V gene has CDR1 SGHRS and CDR2 YFSETQ. The CDR3 is CASSLAVQYEQYF. DNA of the CDR3: TGCGCCAGCAGCTTGGCTGTTCAGTACGAGCAGTACTTC.

This clonotype showed up just a few times. This chain joins TRBV12-3 or TRBV12-4 and TRBJ2-2; D possibly matches TRBD1 or TRBD2 (5 bases each). The CDR3 sequence is 16 residues long. V lost 4 bases and J lost 2, with 14 bases in between. The CDR3, as DNA: TGTGCCAGCAGTTCCCCGGGGCGAGTCAACACCGGGGAGCTGTTTTTT. It is translated as CASSSPGRVNTGELFF.

This clonotype occurred a few times. The gene calls are TRBV3-1 and TRBJ2-1; D may match TRBD1 or TRBD2 (5 bases each). The ends were cut back, 5 bases at V and 7 bases at J, with 12 bases in the middle. This CDR3 is built from 13 residues. Germline V gene lookup returns CDR1 LGHDT and CDR2 YNNKEL (reference sequence). The CDR3 region is CASSGGSRNEQFF. The DNA for the CDR3 is TGTGCCAGCAGCGGGGGAAGTAGGAATGAGCAGTTCTTC.

This chain connects TRBV5-1 to TRBJ2-1; 8 bases are shared with TRBD1. CDR1 is SGHRS, CDR2 YFSETQ, per germline. This CDR3 contains 13 residues. V was pared by 4 bases and J by 8 bases, with 5 bases of the junction left unmatched. CDR3 in amino acids: CASSQQDRDEQFF. CDR3 nucleotide sequence: TGCGCCAGCAGCCAGCAGGACAGGGATGAGCAGTTCTTC.

This clonotype was picked up a small number of times. The rearrangement joins TRBV15 to TRBJ2-5; perhaps TRBD1 as D (6 bases). This CDR3 is built from 14 residues. V lost 4 bases to trimming and J lost 7 bases, with 16 bases between them. CDR1 and CDR2 (germline): LNHNV, YYDKDF (reference sequence). CDR3 in amino acids: CATSNPTVGGTQYF. The CDR3, as DNA: TGTGCCACCAGCAACCCGACAGTAGGGGGGACCCAGTACTTC.

The V call is TRBV7-7, the J call TRBJ2-2; 8 bases line up with TRBD2. CDR3 length: 17 amino acids. After removal of 2 bases from V and 6 bases from J, the junction contained 11 bases not matched to a gene. Germline CDR1 and CDR2: SSHAT and FNYEAQ (reference sequence). The CDR3 reads CASSLLPGSGNPGELFF. CDR3 coding DNA: TGTGCCAGCAGCTTATTACCGGGTAGCGGGAATCCCGGGGAGCTGTTTTTT.

In this sample, this clonotype turned up a few times. The chain joins TRBV5-1 to TRBJ2-7; 12 positions agree with TRBD2. Trimming at V came to 4 bases and at J to 0 bases, leaving 14 bases not matched to a gene. Germline V CDR1 and CDR2: SGHRS, YFSETQ. The CDR3 sequence is 19 residues long. CDR3 bases: TGCGCCAGCAGCCCTAGCGGGAGGGATTTGGCGGCAGGCTCCTACGAGCAGTACTTC. The encoded protein is CASSPSGRDLAAGSYEQYF.

This clonotype was counted a few times. The J gene is TRBJ1-3, the V gene TRBV29-1; D is undetermined. The CDR3 extends over 15 amino acids. CDR1 is SQVTM, CDR2 ANQGSEA, per germline. V lost 7 bases and J 6 bases, leaving 22 bases between the germline ends. CDR3 nucleotides: TGCAGCGCCGCCGCGGGTGGTCAGGCTGCAAACACCATATATTTT. Protein: CSAAAGGQAANTIYF.

The rearrangement links TRBV7-6 to TRBJ1-1, with D unresolved. Germline lookup yields CDR1 SGHVS and CDR2 FNYEAQ. The V end lost 5 bases, the J end lost 2 bases, and 21 bases lay between the germline ends. The CDR3 loop spans 17 amino acids. CDR3 sequence: CASSRRSGIGGNTEAFF. The CDR3 DNA is TGTGCCAGCAGCCGCCGATCGGGAATCGGTGGTAACACTGAAGCTTTCTTT.

The V call is TRBV6-5, the J call TRBJ2-3, with D unclear. V lost 0 bases and J lost 5, with 12 bases in between. The CDR3 length is 15 residues. Germline lookup yields CDR1 MNHEY and CDR2 SVGAGI. CDR3 in amino acids: CASSYSTYPQDTQYF. The CDR3, as DNA: TGTGCCAGCAGTTACTCGACTTATCCGCAAGATACGCAGTATTTT.

The V and J genes are TRBV20-1 and TRBJ1-2; 8 bases fit TRBD1. J lost 8 bases, V lost 2 bases, and 7 bases had no gene match. The CDR3 extends over 13 amino acids. CDR1 and CDR2 (germline): DFQATT, SNEGSKA (reference sequence). CDR3 sequence (DNA): TGCAGTGCTAGACCCCAGGGGGCGATAGGCTACACCTTC. Protein: CSARPQGAIGYTF.

This clonotype was counted between two and nine times. The gene calls are TRBV5-1 and TRBJ2-1, with 9 positions matching TRBD2. This CDR3 has 16 residues. In germline, CDR1 is SGHRS, CDR2 YFSETQ. V shed 0 bases and J 2 bases; nucleotides not matched to a gene: 3. For the CDR3, the DNA is TGCGCCAGCAGCTTGGCTAGCGGGGAGCCCTACAATGAGCAGTTCTTC. Translation: CASSLASGEPYNEQFF.

This clonotype was counted a few times. V gene TRBV12-3 or TRBV12-4 combines with J gene TRBJ2-2; D might be TRBD2 (6 bases). The CDR3 loop spans 12 amino acids. Trimming stripped 7 bases from V and 4 bases from J, with 7 bases between. As DNA, the CDR3 is TGTGCCAGCACGCGGGGCACCGGGGAGCTGTTTTTT. Encoded protein: CASTRGTGELFF.

This rearrangement joins TRBV7-9 to TRBJ2-1; D remains unclear. CDR1 and CDR2 from the germline V gene are SEHNR and FQNEAQ (reference sequence). The germline V and J ends were trimmed by 1 base and 7 bases, with 5 bases remaining between them. The CDR3 contains 12 residues. The CDR3 sequence: CASSLGWNEQFF. CDR3 coding DNA: TGTGCCAGCAGCTTAGGCTGGAATGAGCAGTTCTTC.

The V call is TRBV6-1, the J call TRBJ2-5; D remains unclear. Germline V CDR1 and CDR2: MNHNS, SASEGT. V lost 6 bases and J lost 4, with 18 bases in between. The CDR3 length is 15 residues. The CDR3 sequence is CASRQTGSHTETQYF. The CDR3 nucleotides read TGTGCCAGCAGACAAACGGGTAGCCATACAGAGACCCAGTACTTC.

This clonotype was counted between two and nine times. The chain uses TRBV11-2 and TRBJ2-1; TRBD2 matches at 13 bases. CDR3 length: 16 amino acids. V lost 2 bases to trimming and J lost 8 bases; unmatched junction nucleotides: 6. Per germline, CDR1 SGHAT and CDR2 FQNNGV. The CDR3 bases are TGTGCCAGCAGCTTATGGGGGACTAGCGGGGTGTATGAGCAGTTCTTC. This translates into CASSLWGTSGVYEQFF. Filled out from reference TRBV11-2 and TRBJ2-1, the complete variable domain reads EAGVAQSPRYKIIEKRQSVAFWCNPISGHATLYWYQQILGQGPKLLIQFQNNGVVDDSQLPKDRFSAERLKGVDSTLKIQPAKLEDSAVYLCASSLWGTSGVYEQFFGPGTRLTVL.

The V and J genes are TRBV12-3 or TRBV12-4 and TRBJ2-6; D remains unclear. The CDR3 extends over 15 amino acids. The V end lost 5 bases, the J end lost 0 bases, and 8 bases lay between the germline ends. The CDR3 DNA sequence: TGTGCCAGCAGTACTGTGGGCTCTGGGGCCAACGTCCTGACTTTC. It codes for CASSTVGSGANVLTF.

The J gene is TRBJ2-1, the V gene TRBV5-1, with 7 bases aligning to TRBD2. The CDR3 sequence is 15 residues long. Germline-derived CDR1 and CDR2 are SGHRS and YFSETQ. The J segment lost 4 bases and the V segment lost 1 base, leaving 5 bases of the junction unmatched. The CDR3 spells CASSLSGILYNEQFF. The DNA of the CDR3 is TGCGCCAGCAGCTTGAGCGGGATCCTATACAATGAGCAGTTCTTC.

The V and J genes are TRBV5-1 and TRBJ2-5; 11 nucleotides match TRBD1. CDR3 length equals 16 residues. V gave up 0 bases and J gave up 5 bases; unmatched junction bases: 6. Germline V gene sequence: CDR1 SGHRS, CDR2 YFSETQ. The CDR3 sequence: CASSLAGQGAIETQYF. CDR3 DNA sequence: TGCGCCAGCAGCTTGGCCGGACAGGGGGCGATTGAGACCCAGTACTTC.

The chain has TRBV5-1 and TRBJ2-2; unclear D gene. This CDR3 has 14 residues. Germline V gene sequence: CDR1 SGHRS, CDR2 YFSETQ. Trimming left V 0 bases short and J 6 bases short, with 9 bases between. The CDR3 loop reads CASSLGVTPGELFF. The CDR3 DNA is TGCGCCAGCAGCTTGGGGGTTACCCCCGGGGAGCTGTTTTTT. The full variable domain, rest sourced from reference TRBV5-1 and TRBJ2-2, is KAGVTQTPRYLIKTRGQQVTLSCSPISGHRSVSWYQQTPGQGLQFLFEYFSETQRNKGNFPGRFSGRQFSNSRSEMNVSTLELGDSALYLCASSLGVTPGELFFGEGSRLTVL.

The chain uses TRBV24-1 and TRBJ2-2; the match to TRBD1 covers 7 bases. The CDR3 runs to 15 residues. V was clipped by 1 base and J by 6 bases; unmatched bases: 4. Looked up from germline, CDR1 is KGHDR and CDR2 is SFDVKD. The CDR3: CATSDLDRASGELFF. CDR3 DNA sequence: TGTGCCACCAGTGATTTAGACAGGGCTTCCGGGGAGCTGTTTTTT.

The rearrangement uses TRBV29-1 and TRBJ2-3; D perhaps matches TRBD1 (6 bases). Germline CDR1 is SQVTM and CDR2 is ANQGSEA. V dropped 7 bases and J dropped 0 bases, with 17 bases sitting between them. The CDR3 is 15 residues long. The CDR3 DNA follows: TGCAGCGAAAAAAGGACAGTCTCCAGCACAGATACGCAGTATTTT. It specifies CSEKRTVSSTDTQYF.

The V call is TRBV29-1, the J call TRBJ2-3, with 8 positions matching TRBD1. The V segment lost 2 bases and the J segment 0 bases; nucleotides outside the gene matches: 4. This CDR3 region has 15 residues. The germline V gene encodes CDR1 SQVTM and CDR2 ANQGSEA. The CDR3 is CSVETGTGSTDTQYF. The CDR3 nucleotides are TGCAGCGTTGAAACGGGGACAGGCAGCACAGATACGCAGTATTTT.